This TCR beta chain was obtained from a study of OX40 agonist ivuxolimab in advanced cancers. Study-level findings and limits: Both CD4+ and CD8+ T cell populations in blood had undergone clonal expansion by week 6 at 0.1 to 3.0 mg/kg.

Concerning this clone: The antigen remains unidentified.

The table came from immunoSEQ multiplex PCR; TCRdb's copy has only in-frame clones and leaves some out. The table has more than 40,000 clones, about 91% seen once. Germline V gene data show CDR1 as SGHTA and CDR2 as FQGNSA. The CDR3 extends over 15 amino acids. V trimming: 4 bases; J trimming: 4 bases; junction bases outside the gene matches: 10. The sample in question was CD4+ or CD8+ T cells sorted from blood, obtained in a trial of the OX40 agonist ivuxolimab. The TCR originated in an adult with an advanced solid tumor such as melanoma, head and neck, liver or kidney cancer. The chain combines TRBV7-2 with TRBJ2-7, with 7 bases identical to TRBD1. CDR3 sequence: CASSSRQGRLYEQYF. The CDR3 DNA reads as TGTGCCAGCAGCTCACGACAGGGTCGGCTATACGAGCAGTACTTC.